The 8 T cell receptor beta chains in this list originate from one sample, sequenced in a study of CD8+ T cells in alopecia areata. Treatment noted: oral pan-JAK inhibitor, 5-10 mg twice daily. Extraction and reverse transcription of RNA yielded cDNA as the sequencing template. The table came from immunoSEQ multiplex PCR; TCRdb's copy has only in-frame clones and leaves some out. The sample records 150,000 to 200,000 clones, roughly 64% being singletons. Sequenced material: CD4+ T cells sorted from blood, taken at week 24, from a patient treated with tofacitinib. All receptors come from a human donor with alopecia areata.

CDR3 sequence reads: CASSPGQNTDTQYF. Here the CDR3 DNA reads TGTGCCAGCAGCCCTGGACAGAACACAGATACGCAGTATTTT. The chain carries TRBV5-6 and TRBJ2-3; D might be TRBD1 (6 bases). Germline CDR1 SGHDT, CDR2 YYEEEE. CDR3 length: 14 residues. V was clipped by 4 bases and J by 2 bases, with 11 bases between them.

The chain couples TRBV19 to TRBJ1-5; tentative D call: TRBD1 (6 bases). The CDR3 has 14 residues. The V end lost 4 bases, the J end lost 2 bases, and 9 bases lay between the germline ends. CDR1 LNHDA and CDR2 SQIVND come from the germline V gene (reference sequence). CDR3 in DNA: TGTGCCAGTAGTAGCAGGGGCGGCAATCAGCCCCAGCATTTT. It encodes CASSSRGGNQPQHF. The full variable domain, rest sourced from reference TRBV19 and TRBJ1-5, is DGGITQSPKYLFRKEGQNVTLSCEQNLNHDAMYWYRQDPGQGLRLIYYSQIVNDFQKGDIAEGYSVSREKKESFPLTVTSAQKNPTAFYLCASSSRGGNQPQHFGDGTRLSIL.

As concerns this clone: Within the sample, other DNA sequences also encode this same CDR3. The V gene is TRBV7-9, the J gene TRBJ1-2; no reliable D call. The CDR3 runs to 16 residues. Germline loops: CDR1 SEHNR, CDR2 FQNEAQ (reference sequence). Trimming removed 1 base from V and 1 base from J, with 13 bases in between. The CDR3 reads CASSLGQAQDNYGYTF. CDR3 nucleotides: TGTGCCAGCAGCTTAGGGCAAGCCCAGGATAACTATGGCTACACCTTC. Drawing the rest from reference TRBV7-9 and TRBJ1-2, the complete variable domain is DTGVSQNPRHKITKRGQNVTFRCDPISEHNRLYWYRQTLGQGPEFLTYFQNEAQLEKSRLLSDRFSAERPKGSFSTLEIQRTEQGDSAMYLCASSLGQAQDNYGYTFGSGTRLTVV.

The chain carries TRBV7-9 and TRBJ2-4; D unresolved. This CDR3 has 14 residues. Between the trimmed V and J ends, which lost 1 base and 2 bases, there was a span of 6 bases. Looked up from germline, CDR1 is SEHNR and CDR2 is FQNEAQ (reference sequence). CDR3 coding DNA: TGTGCCAGCAGCTTAGAAGGAACCAAAAACATTCAGTACTTC. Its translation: CASSLEGTKNIQYF.

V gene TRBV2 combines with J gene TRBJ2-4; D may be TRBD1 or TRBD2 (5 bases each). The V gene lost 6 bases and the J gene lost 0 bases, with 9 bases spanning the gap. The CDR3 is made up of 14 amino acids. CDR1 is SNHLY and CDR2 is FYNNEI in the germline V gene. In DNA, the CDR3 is TGTGCCAGCAGAGGGGACCTAGCCAAAAACATTCAGTACTTC. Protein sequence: CASRGDLAKNIQYF.

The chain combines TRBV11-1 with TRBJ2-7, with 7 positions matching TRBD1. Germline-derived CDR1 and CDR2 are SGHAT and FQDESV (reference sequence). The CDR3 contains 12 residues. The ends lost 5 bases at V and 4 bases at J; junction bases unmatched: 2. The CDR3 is CASSGQEYEQYF. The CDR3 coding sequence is TGTGCCAGCAGCGGACAGGAGTACGAGCAGTACTTC.

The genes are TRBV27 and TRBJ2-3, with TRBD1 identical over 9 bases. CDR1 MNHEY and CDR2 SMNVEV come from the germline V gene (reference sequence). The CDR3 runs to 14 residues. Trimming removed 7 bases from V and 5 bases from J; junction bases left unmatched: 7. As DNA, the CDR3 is TGTGCCAGCAAACAGGGGGCTCGGGGAGATACGCAGTATTTT. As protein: CASKQGARGDTQYF.

The DNA for the CDR3 is TGTGCCAGCAGTGATCCGGGACACCTTTACGAGCAGTACTTC. Its translation: CASSDPGHLYEQYF. V is TRBV25-1 and J is TRBJ2-7, with D perhaps TRBD1 (6 bases). The ends were cut back, 3 bases at V and 4 bases at J, with 13 bases in the middle. The CDR3 has 14 residues. The germline V gene has CDR1 MGHDK and CDR2 SYGVNS.